This T cell receptor beta chain was documented in a study of identical twins. This CDR3 comprises 18 residues. V shed 6 bases, J shed 4 bases, and the junction held 20 bases outside the gene matches. The germline V gene has CDR1 LGHDT and CDR2 YNNKEL (reference sequence). TCRdb itself ran the 5' RACE reads through MiXCR, one entry per CDR3 protein. The sample carries under 800,000 distinct CDR3 sequences, 20% to 25% recorded once. The sample was also reused in another study, on T cells expressing NK-cell markers. That study reports: Sorted CD3+CD56+NKG2C+, CD3+CD56+NKG2C- and CD3+CD56-NKG2C+ T cells supplied TCR beta repertoires. The authors applied an anti-gamma-delta TCR antibody in several experiments, and it restricted sorting to alpha-beta TCR T cells. Dominance of the CD3+CD56-NKG2C+ fraction by these clonotypes also held in several donors.

The rearrangement links TRBV3-1 to TRBJ2-7; 8 bases match TRBD2. The sequenced sample was PBMCs. The clonotype originates from a woman under 30 in good health. CDR3 sequence: CASRQGPPASGSQYEQYF. CDR3 coding DNA: TGTGCCAGCAGACAGGGCCCTCCGGCAAGCGGGAGTCAATACGAGCAGTACTTC.